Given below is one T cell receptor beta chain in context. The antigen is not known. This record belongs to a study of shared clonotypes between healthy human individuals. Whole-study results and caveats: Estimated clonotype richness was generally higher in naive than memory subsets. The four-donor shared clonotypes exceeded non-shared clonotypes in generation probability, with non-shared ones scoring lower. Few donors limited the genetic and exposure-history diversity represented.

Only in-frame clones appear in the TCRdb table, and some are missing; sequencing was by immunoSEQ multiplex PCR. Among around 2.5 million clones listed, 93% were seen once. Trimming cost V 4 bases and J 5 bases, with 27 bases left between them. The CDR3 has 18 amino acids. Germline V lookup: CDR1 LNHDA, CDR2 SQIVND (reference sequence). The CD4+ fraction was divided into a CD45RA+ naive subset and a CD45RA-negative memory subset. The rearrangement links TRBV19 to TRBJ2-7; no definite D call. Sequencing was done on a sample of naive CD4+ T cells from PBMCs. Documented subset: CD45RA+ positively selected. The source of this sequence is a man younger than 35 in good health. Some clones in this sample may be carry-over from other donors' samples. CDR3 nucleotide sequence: TGTGCCAGTAGTACCCGCCCTGATTTCACTGGTTTCTTCAACGAGCAGTACTTC. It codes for CASSTRPDFTGFFNEQYF.